These 4 T cell receptor beta chains came from one sample sequenced in a study of CD4 and CD8 cells across lung adenocarcinoma regions. TCRdb independently ran MiXCR on the PCR reads; one entry per CDR3 protein. Of some 16,000 distinct CDR3 sequences detected, 55% appear once; the ten largest clones hold approximately 29%. Sequencing was done on a sample of CD8+ T cells from the center of a lung tumor. The receptors shown here come from a female donor with lung adenocarcinoma. The CD4 and CD8 labels of this study may be unreliable.

The chain joins TRBV7-2 to TRBJ2-7, with 10 bases matching TRBD1. The CDR3 contains 15 residues. Germline trimming cut 3 bases from V and 3 bases from J; bases unmatched to any gene: 5. Germline CDR1 and CDR2: SGHTA and FQGNSA. As DNA, the CDR3 is TGTGCCAGCAGCTTTACGGGACAGGGGATCTACGAGCAGTACTTC. Protein sequence: CASSFTGQGIYEQYF.

Judged by abundance, this clonotype is medium-sized. A read error may produce the germline difference seen at one junction end. This rearrangement joins TRBV6-1 to TRBJ2-7; the match to TRBD2 covers 8 bases. The CDR3 is 13 residues long. In germline, CDR1 is MNHNS, CDR2 SASEGT. CDR3 DNA sequence: TGTGCCAGCAGTAAAGGACTAGCCTACGCGGCTAACTTC. Encoded protein: CASSKGLAYAANF.

On this clonotype: Germline and junction disagree at one end, which may indicate a read error. The V gene is TRBV6-1, the J gene TRBJ2-3; D is ambiguous. The CDR3 is 12 amino acids. Germline-derived CDR1 and CDR2 are MNHNS and SASEGT. The DNA for the CDR3 is TGTGCCAGCAGTGAGCAGCGAGAGACCCAGTATTTC. Protein product: CASSEQRETQYF.

V is TRBV6-1 and J is TRBJ1-1, with no clear D. V dropped 0 bases and J dropped 1 base, with 9 bases sitting between them. This CDR3 has 15 residues. CDR1 and CDR2 from the germline V gene are MNHNS and SASEGT. Here the CDR3 reads CASSEAPVGNTEAFF. CDR3 DNA sequence: TGTGCCAGCAGTGAAGCTCCGGTCGGGAACACTGAAGCTTTCTTT.